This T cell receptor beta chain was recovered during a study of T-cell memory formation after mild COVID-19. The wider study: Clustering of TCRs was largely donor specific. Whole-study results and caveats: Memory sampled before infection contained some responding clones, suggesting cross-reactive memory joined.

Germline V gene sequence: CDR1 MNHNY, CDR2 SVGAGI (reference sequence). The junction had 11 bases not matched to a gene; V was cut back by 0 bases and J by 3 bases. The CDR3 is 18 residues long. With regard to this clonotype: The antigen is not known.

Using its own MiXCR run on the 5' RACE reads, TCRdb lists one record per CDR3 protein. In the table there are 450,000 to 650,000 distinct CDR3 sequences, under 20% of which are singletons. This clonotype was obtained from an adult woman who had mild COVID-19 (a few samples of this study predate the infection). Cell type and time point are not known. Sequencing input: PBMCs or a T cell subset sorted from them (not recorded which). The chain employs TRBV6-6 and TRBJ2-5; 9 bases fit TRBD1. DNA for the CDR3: TGTGCCAGCAGTTACTCATCTCCGGGACAGGGAACCGAAGAGACCCAGTACTTC. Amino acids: CASSYSSPGQGTEETQYF.